The next 25 T cell receptor beta chains were all read from a single sample in a study of tumor-infiltrating lymphocytes in glioblastoma multiforme. Three nested ARM-PCR rounds with V-beta and C-beta primers built TCRB libraries. One entry per CDR3 protein, called by TCRdb with MiXCR from the multiplex PCR reads. The sample consists of about 18,000 distinct CDR3 sequences, about 70% of them appearing once. The sequenced material came from peripheral blood. The receptors derive from a male donor with glioblastoma.

This chain links TRBV29-1 with TRBJ2-7; tentatively, D is TRBD2 (6 bases). This CDR3 is built from 14 residues. Trimming took 0 bases from V and 1 from J, leaving 10 bases between them. The germline V gene has CDR1 SQVTM and CDR2 ANQGSEA. CDR3 region: CSVEDRSGSYEQYF. The CDR3 nucleotides are TGCAGCGTTGAAGATCGTAGCGGTTCCTACGAGCAGTACTTC.

As for this clonotype: The junction and the germline gene differ at one end; a read error may be behind it. V is TRBV4-2 and J is TRBJ2-1; no clear D. The CDR3 is made up of 14 amino acids. Germline V CDR1 and CDR2: LGHNA, YNFKEQ. The DNA of the CDR3 is TGTGCCAGCAGCCAAGAAAAGTCCGGGCATGAGGAGTTCTTC. It codes for CASSQEKSGHEEFF.

This clonotype has at least ten counts. The V gene is TRBV5-5, the J gene TRBJ2-5, with TRBD1 matching over 7 bases. CDR1 is SGHKS, CDR2 YYEKEE, per germline (reference sequence). V lost 4 bases and J lost 1; bases outside the gene matches: 4. The CDR3 totals 14 residues. The CDR3 loop is CASSEGTAQETQYF. The CDR3 DNA reads TGTGCCAGCAGCGAAGGGACAGCCCAAGAGACCCAGTACTTC.

The chain employs TRBV11-2 and TRBJ2-7; no clear D. V was shortened by 9 bases and J by 1 base, with 16 bases between the two germline ends. This CDR3 region has 14 residues. Germline CDR1 reads SGHAT; CDR2 reads FQNNGV. Here the CDR3 DNA reads TGTGCCAGAGGCTCAATACCAGCATCCTACGAGCAGTACTTC. It is translated as CARGSIPASYEQYF.

The chain uses TRBV29-1 and TRBJ2-5; D is perhaps TRBD2 (6 bases). This CDR3 is 15 amino acids long. V was cut by 6 bases and J by 4 bases, with 21 bases left in between. CDR1 SQVTM and CDR2 ANQGSEA come from the germline V gene. CDR3 loop: CSVSWGLGGGETQYF. The CDR3 bases are TGCAGCGTCTCTTGGGGACTTGGTGGTGGAGAGACCCAGTACTTC.

The rearrangement uses TRBV11-2 and TRBJ2-5; D is possibly TRBD2 (6 bases). V was cut by 3 bases and J by 3 bases, with 14 bases left in between. CDR3 length: 15 amino acids. CDR1 and CDR2 (germline): SGHAT, FQNNGV. CDR3 region: CASSFETRTKETQYF. DNA of the CDR3: TGTGCCAGCAGCTTCGAGACTAGGACCAAAGAGACCCAGTACTTC.

This clonotype appeared many times. CDR3: CASSLQGGGEEKLFF. CDR3 DNA: TGTGCCAGCAGCTTACAGGGAGGGGGAGAGGAAAAACTGTTTTTT. The V gene is TRBV11-2, the J gene TRBJ1-4, with a possible D match to TRBD1 (6 bases). The germline gives CDR1 SGHAT, CDR2 FQNNGV. V was trimmed by 2 bases and J by 8 bases, leaving 15 bases between them. The CDR3 totals 15 residues.

J is TRBJ1-1 and V is TRBV6-5; 9 bases are shared with TRBD1. The CDR3 loop spans 17 amino acids. J gave up 6 bases and V 5 bases, and 16 bases lay outside the gene matches. The V gene's germline CDR1 is MNHEY and CDR2 SVGAGI. DNA of the CDR3: TGTGCCAGCAGTCCAGGACAGGGGTACGCTGTCGCGCCTGAAGCTTTCTTT. Protein product: CASSPGQGYAVAPEAFF.

There are many counts of this clonotype. This chain links TRBV6-2 or TRBV6-3 with TRBJ1-4; 8 bases fit TRBD1. V lost 2 bases, J lost 0 bases, and 8 bases stayed unmatched. The CDR3 extends over 18 amino acids. The germline CDR1 and CDR2 sequences are MNHEY and SVGEGT. CDR3 DNA sequence: TGTGCCAGCAGTTACCCCGGGACAGGCCCCGCAACTAATGAAAAACTGTTTTTT. Its protein product is CASSYPGTGPATNEKLFF.

On this clonotype itself: A much larger clone sits a single nucleotide away, making a read error possible. The rearrangement uses TRBV5-1 and TRBJ2-7; D is perhaps TRBD1 or TRBD2 (5 bases each). The CDR3 runs to 15 residues. Germline-derived CDR1 and CDR2 are SGHRS and YFSETQ. Trimming removed 4 bases at V and 1 base at J, with 15 bases between. This CDR3 reads CASSLPGTSSYEQYF. The CDR3 DNA is TGCGCCAGCAGCCTCCCCGGGACCTCGTCCTACGAGCAGTACTTC.

The V call is TRBV6-5, the J call TRBJ2-2, with 7 nucleotides matching TRBD2. The CDR3 spans 18 residues. The trim removed 4 bases at V and 5 bases at J, leaving 16 bases unmatched. From germline, CDR1 is MNHEY and CDR2 SVGAGI. The CDR3 DNA is TGTGCCAGCAGTTCCCTGCCCTGGGGTCTCGGGAGGACCGGGGAGCTGTTTTTT. Its translation: CASSSLPWGLGRTGELFF.

On this clonotype itself: One end of the junction is discordant with germline, which a read error may explain. This rearrangement joins TRBV6-5 to TRBJ2-2; the D gene is possibly TRBD2 (6 bases). Germline CDR1 MNHEY, CDR2 SVGAGI. This CDR3 region has 16 residues. This CDR3 reads CASSYSWRENTGGLFF. The CDR3, as DNA: TGTGCCAGCAGTTACTCCTGGAGGGAGAACACCGGGGGGCTGTTTTTT.

As concerns this clonotype: The CDR3 end shows no conserved phenylalanine or tryptophan, and so a read error is likely. CDR3 sequence: CASSSSGRQNIQYL. In DNA, the CDR3 is TGTGCCAGCAGTTCGAGCGGGAGGCAAAACATTCAGTACCTC. The V and J genes are TRBV28 and TRBJ2-4; 9 bases align to TRBD2. CDR1 is MDHEN and CDR2 is SYDVKM in the germline V gene. The CDR3 loop spans 14 amino acids. J lost 5 bases, V lost 4 bases, and 3 bases had no gene match.

Concerning this clonotype itself: A much larger clone differs by one base, so this may be a read error. This chain uses TRBV7-9 with TRBJ2-1, with TRBD1 as a possible D gene (8 bases). Per the germline V gene, CDR1 is SEHNR and CDR2 is FQNEAQ (reference sequence). The CDR3 is 19 residues long. Written as DNA, the CDR3 is TGTGCCAGCAGCTTAGATTGGGGACGGACAGGGACTATCTACAATGAGCAGTCCTTC. Its protein product is CASSLDWGRTGTIYNEQSF.

This clonotype was found many times. The chain has TRBV30 and TRBJ1-1; D possibly corresponds to TRBD1 (6 bases). Per germline, CDR1 GTSNPN and CDR2 SVGIG (reference sequence). The CDR3 runs to 14 residues. Trimming cost V 4 bases and J 0 bases, with 12 bases left between them. As DNA, the CDR3 is TGTGCCTGGACCCGACAGGTGATGAACACTGAAGCTTTCTTT. Residues: CAWTRQVMNTEAFF.

As for this clonotype: A junction boundary mismatches the germline segment, possibly from a read error. The rearrangement joins TRBV29-1 to TRBJ2-1, with D tentatively TRBD2 (5 bases). The CDR3 length is 14 residues. Germline V gene lookup returns CDR1 SQVTM and CDR2 ANQGSEA. This CDR3 is CSVDSERPFNKQFF. The CDR3 DNA sequence: TGCAGCGTTGACTCGGAGCGGCCGTTCAATAAGCAGTTCTTC.

As for this clonotype: It is likely a read error, because the conserved phenylalanine at the end of the CDR3 is missing. The chain uses TRBV4-1 and TRBJ1-5; D is uncertain. The CDR3 covers 15 residues. The V gene's germline CDR1 is MGHRA and CDR2 YSYEKL. Written as DNA, the CDR3 is TGCGCCAGCGGCCAAGAAGATTCCAGCTTTCAGCCCCAGCATCTT. Amino acid sequence: CASGQEDSSFQPQHL.

Regarding this clonotype: A read error may explain this, as a much larger clone is one base away. This chain uses TRBV5-1 with TRBJ2-1; 13 nucleotides match TRBD2. The CDR3 has 16 amino acids. Germline CDR1 and CDR2: SGHRS and YFSETQ. The CDR3 spells CASSKLAGGELDEEFF. DNA of the CDR3: TGCGCCAGCAGCAAACTAGCGGGGGGGGAATTGGATGAGGAGTTCTTC.

In its sample, this clonotype was seen a few times. This sequence joins TRBV19 and TRBJ1-2, with 8 positions matching TRBD1. The V and J ends lost 5 bases and 8 bases, in that order; junction bases with no gene match: 7. CDR1 is LNHDA, CDR2 SQIVND, per germline (reference sequence). The CDR3 runs 13 residues. CDR3 loop: CASSAQGAGGYTF. The CDR3 DNA sequence: TGTGCCAGTAGTGCCCAGGGGGCTGGGGGCTACACCTTC.

Note on this clonotype: Sequence at one end of the junction differs from germline and may be a read error. The rearrangement uses TRBV11-2 and TRBJ2-7; D gene ambiguous. Germline V lookup: CDR1 SGHAT, CDR2 FQNNGV. The CDR3 is 14 amino acids. The CDR3 DNA follows: TGTGCCAGCAGCTTAGTTTCCTTATCCTACGAGCAATACTTC. Protein product: CASSLVSLSYEQYF.

This clonotype was counted ten times or more. The chain is built from TRBV30 and TRBJ2-7; D unclear. V was shortened by 0 bases and J by 1 base, with 10 bases between the two germline ends. This CDR3 is built from 14 residues. From germline, CDR1 is GTSNPN and CDR2 SVGIG (reference sequence). CDR3 loop: CAWSVPYGSYEQYF. As DNA, the CDR3 is TGTGCCTGGAGTGTACCCTACGGTTCCTACGAGCAGTACTTC.

Details on this clonotype: A much larger clonotype is one base distant, so this may be a read error. V gene TRBV5-1 combines with J gene TRBJ2-7; D is undetermined. CDR1 and CDR2 from the germline V gene are SGHRS and YFSETQ. The CDR3 contains 14 residues. V lost 1 base and J lost 5, with 13 bases in between. CDR3 region: CASSLISRSDEQYF. The CDR3 nucleotides read TGCGCCAGCAGCTTGATTAGCAGGAGCGACGAGCAGTACTTC.

Worth noting for this clonotype: An end of the junction does not agree with germline; a read error may underlie this. The chain couples TRBV6-5 to TRBJ1-3; TRBD1 aligns across 7 bases. The CDR3 runs to 17 residues. Germline-derived CDR1 and CDR2 are MNHEY and SVGAGI. The chain's CDR3 is CASSPMGQITAGDTIYF. The CDR3 nucleotides read TGTGCCAGCAGTCCCATGGGACAGATAACGGCTGGAGACACCATATATTTT.

This clonotype was counted many times. A much larger clone lies one base from this, so it may be a read error. This chain joins TRBV11-2 and TRBJ2-7, with D possibly being TRBD1 or TRBD2 (5 bases each). Deletions cut 8 bases from V and 7 bases from J, with 12 bases between. Germline CDR1 is SGHAT and CDR2 is FQNNGV. The CDR3 loop spans 11 amino acids. The CDR3 reads CASGGSGEQYF. The CDR3 coding sequence is TGTGCCAGCGGGGGATCTGGGGAGCAGTACTTC. The full variable domain, with the rest looked up from reference TRBV11-2 and TRBJ2-7, is EAGVAQSPRYKIIEKRQSVAFWCNPISGHATLYWYQQILGQGPKLLIQFQNNGVVDDSQLPKDRFSAERLKGVDSTLKIQPAKLEDSAVYLCASGGSGEQYFGPGTRLTVT.

Details on this clonotype: This CDR3 is missing its conserved last phenylalanine or tryptophan, likely due to a read error. This chain joins TRBV29-1 and TRBJ1-1, with 7 bases lining up with TRBD1. V was clipped by 4 bases and J by 4 bases; unmatched bases: 6. The CDR3 totals 13 residues. Germline V CDR1 and CDR2: SQVTM, ANQGSEA. CDR3: CSVGAGGVTEAFL. The CDR3, as DNA: TGCAGCGTTGGAGCAGGGGGAGTCACTGAAGCTTTCTTA.